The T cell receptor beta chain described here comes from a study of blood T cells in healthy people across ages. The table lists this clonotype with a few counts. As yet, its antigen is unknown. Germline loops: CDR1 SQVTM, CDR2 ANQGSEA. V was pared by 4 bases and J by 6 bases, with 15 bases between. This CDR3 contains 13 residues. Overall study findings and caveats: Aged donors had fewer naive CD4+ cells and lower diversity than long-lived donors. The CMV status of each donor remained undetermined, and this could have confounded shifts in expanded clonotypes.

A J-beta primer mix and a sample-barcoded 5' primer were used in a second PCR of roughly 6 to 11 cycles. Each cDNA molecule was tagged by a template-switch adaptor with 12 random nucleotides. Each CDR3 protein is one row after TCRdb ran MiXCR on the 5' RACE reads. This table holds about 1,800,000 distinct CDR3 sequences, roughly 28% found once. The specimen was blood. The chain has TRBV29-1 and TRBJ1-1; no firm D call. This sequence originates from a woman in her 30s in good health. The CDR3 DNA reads TGCAGCGTTGTGTCAGTTCTAGCCGCTGAAGCTTTCTTT. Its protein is CSVVSVLAAEAFF.